This T cell receptor (beta chain) was captured in a study of beta chain features in type 1 diabetes. The overall study: The patient and healthy donor groups were comparable for age, gender and cell yields. Study-wide results and caveats: Whether TCRB rearrangement is influenced by HLA type went unresolved here.

From germline, CDR1 is SGDLS and CDR2 YYNGEE. The trim removed 0 bases at V and 6 bases at J, leaving 6 bases unmatched. This CDR3 comprises 16 residues. Since all of the isolated RNA was reverse transcribed, expressed TCRB transcripts were what got sequenced. Naive, central memory and regulatory T cell samples averaged roughly 3.5 million reads. Produced via immunoSEQ multiplex PCR; TCRdb's table is partial and in-frame only. The sample has under 900,000 clones, 17% seen once. This clone was seen only a few times. As yet, its antigen is unknown. The sample comprised naive CD4+ T cells from blood. The chain carries TRBV9 and TRBJ1-5; 10 bases are shared with TRBD1. The sequence was obtained from a young woman in good health. CDR3 sequence reads: CASSVGAGTGAQPQHF. The CDR3 DNA is TGTGCCAGCAGCGTAGGCGCCGGGACAGGGGCTCAGCCCCAGCATTTT.